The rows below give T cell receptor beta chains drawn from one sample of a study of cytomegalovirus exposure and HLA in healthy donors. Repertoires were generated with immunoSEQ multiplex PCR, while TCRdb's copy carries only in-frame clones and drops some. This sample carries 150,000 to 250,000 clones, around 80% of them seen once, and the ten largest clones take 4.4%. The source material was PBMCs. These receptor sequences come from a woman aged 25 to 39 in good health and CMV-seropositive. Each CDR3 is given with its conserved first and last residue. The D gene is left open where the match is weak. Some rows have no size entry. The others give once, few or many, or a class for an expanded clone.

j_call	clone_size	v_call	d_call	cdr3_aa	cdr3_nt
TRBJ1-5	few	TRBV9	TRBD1	CASSVGTGGNQPQHF	TGTGCCAGCAGCGTTGGGACAGGGGGAAATCAGCCCCAGCATTTT
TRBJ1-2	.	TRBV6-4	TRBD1	CASSDSRWGTGGRNGYTF	TGTGCCAGCAGTGACTCCCGGTGGGGGACAGGGGGGAGGAATGGCTACACCTTC
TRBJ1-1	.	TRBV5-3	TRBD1	CARSRIQGANTEAFF	TGTGCCAGAAGCAGGATTCAGGGGGCGAACACTGAAGCTTTCTTT
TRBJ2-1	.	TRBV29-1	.	CSAGLPLEQFF	TGCAGCGCGGGACTGCCCCTTGAGCAGTTCTTC
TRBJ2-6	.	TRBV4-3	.	CASSQDTGSGANVLTF	TGCGCCAGCAGCCAAGATACCGGGTCTGGGGCCAACGTCCTGACTTTC
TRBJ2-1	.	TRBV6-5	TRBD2	CASSYGGGTNEQFF	TGTGCCAGCAGTTATGGGGGGGGAACCAATGAGCAGTTCTTC
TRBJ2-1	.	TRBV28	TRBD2	CASNIAGGYNEQFF	TGTGCCAGCAATATAGCGGGTGGTTACAATGAGCAGTTCTTC
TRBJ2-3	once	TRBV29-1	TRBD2	CSVEDWREIPDTQYF	TGCAGCGTTGAAGACTGGCGGGAGATTCCAGATACGCAGTATTTT
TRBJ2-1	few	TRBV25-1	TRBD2	CASSESSWTSGVYNEQFF	TGTGCCAGCAGTGAGTCTAGCTGGACTAGCGGAGTATACAATGAGCAGTTCTTC
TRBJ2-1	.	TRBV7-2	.	CASSFVRGGLHEQFF	TGTGCCAGCAGCTTTGTGAGGGGGGGCCTACATGAGCAGTTCTTC
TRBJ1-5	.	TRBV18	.	CASSPGVGSQPQHF	TGTGCCAGCTCACCCGGGGTAGGAAGTCAGCCCCAGCATTTT
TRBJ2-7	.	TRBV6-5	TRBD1	CATSLAGTGNNEQYF	TGTGCCACCAGCTTGGCCGGGACAGGGAATAACGAGCAGTACTTC
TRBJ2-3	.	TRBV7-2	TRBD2	CASSPRLAGLAGADTQYF	TGTGCCAGCAGTCCCCGTTTGGCAGGACTAGCGGGAGCAGATACGCAGTATTTT
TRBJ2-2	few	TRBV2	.	CASRQPGELFF	TGTGCCAGCAGACAGCCCGGGGAGCTGTTTTTT
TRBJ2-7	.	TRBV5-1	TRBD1	CASSFSGTGAHEQYF	TGCGCCAGCAGCTTCTCCGGGACAGGGGCCCACGAGCAGTACTTC
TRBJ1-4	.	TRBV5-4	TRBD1	CASSPGQGGEKLFF	TGTGCCAGCAGCCCCGGACAGGGGGGAGAAAAACTGTTTTTT
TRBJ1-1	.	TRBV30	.	CAWSPKAGAMNTEAFF	TGTGCCTGGAGCCCAAAGGCGGGGGCCATGAACACTGAAGCTTTCTTT
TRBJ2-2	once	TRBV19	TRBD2	CATTFSGGNTGELFF	TGTGCCACTACTTTTAGCGGGGGGAACACCGGGGAGCTGTTTTTT
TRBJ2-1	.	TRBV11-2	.	CASSSSNEQFF	TGTGCCAGCAGCTCTAGTAATGAGCAGTTCTTC
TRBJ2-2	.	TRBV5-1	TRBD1	CASSLVTGTGVNTGELFF	TGCGCCAGCAGCTTGGTAACCGGGACAGGGGTAAACACCGGGGAGCTGTTTTTT